This T cell receptor beta chain emerged from a study of blood T cell repertoires in COVID-19 (dated by TCRdb to about 2020). Background on the whole study: The collaborator samples originated in the United States, Italy and Spain and spanned the acute and convalescent phases of COVID-19. The prospective study material was composed of cDNA or gDNA derived from T cells, B-cell-depleted T cells, or PBMCs. Subjects who had been exposed to COVID-19, were actively infected with it, or had recovered from it provided the deeply sampled blood TCRbeta repertoires that made up the dataset. The repertoires were made available in a free public database intended to serve as a resource for research on the immune response to SARS-CoV-2. The samples were drawn from the first 160 participants of the ongoing ImmuneRACE study and from 950 to 1,500 subjects provided by 6 global collaborators. Nearly every sample came with metadata listing a de-identified subject ID, COVID-19 status, age in years and sex. HLA class I and class II types, where available, came from metadata supplied by the sample provider rather than from assay-based typing. Results and caveats for the whole study, not just this receptor: The amount of clinical and demographic metadata varied by source and participant and was provided uncurated.

The immunoSEQ Assay, a bias-controlled multiplex PCR, was used to amplify TCRbeta CDR3 regions from genomic DNA. On the authors' methods: Nucleated cell counts per sample were estimated from amplification of reference gene primers within the assay. To quantify the absolute abundance of each unique TCRbeta CDR3 rearrangement, sequence reads were collapsed and filtered. Productive Simpson clonality was computed per sample as the square root of Simpson's diversity index over productive rearrangements. In TCRdb, the immuneACCESS table is reduced to in-frame sequences with V and J assigned. These tables do not hold every clone; where another copy was compared, an unresolved V gene accounts for under half, and the others remain unexplained. D and trimming were read from the DNA, whereas the V and J calls and clone size are those reported in that table. The sample table holds about 170,000 clones, of which 89% were seen once. The ten largest clonotypes hold approximately 0.77% of the sample.

Enrolling through a virtual design, the prospective study's participants ranged in age from about 18 to 89 years and lived across roughly 23 United States geographic areas. Cohort assignment in the prospective study relied on participant-reported clinical history from a screening survey and a study questionnaire. For ImmuneRACE Cohort 3, a participant was defined as recovered based on two consecutive negative NP/OP PCR tests, clearance by a healthcare professional, or resolution of symptoms. In the prospective study, whole blood, serum and a nasopharyngeal or oropharyngeal swab were collected from each participant by mobile phlebotomists. Prospective study participants could optionally give additional blood draws and questionnaires over an approximately 2-month period. Blood samples from the prospective study were shipped frozen or at room temperature prior to DNA extraction. Worth noting for this clone: The antigen it binds to is not known. No base qualities exist here, and no much larger clone lies one base off it.

Counted from cysteine to phenylalanine, this CDR3 has 14 amino acids. Only CDR3 DNA is held: 42 bases, read in frame from base 1. At the junction V is shortened by 7 bases and J by 7 bases; bases outside the gene matches: 10. CDR1 and CDR2 (SNHLY, FYNNEI) derive from the germline V gene. This chain joins TRBV2 to TRBJ2-1, and TRBD2 matches 7 of the central bases. This TCR derives from a woman under 30 who had recovered from COVID-19. The sample comprised PBMCs or T cells enriched from blood (not recorded which). The CDR3 is CASTGGSLRNEQFF. Here is the DNA: TGTGCCAGCACGGGCGGGAGCTTGAGGAATGAGCAGTTCTTC.